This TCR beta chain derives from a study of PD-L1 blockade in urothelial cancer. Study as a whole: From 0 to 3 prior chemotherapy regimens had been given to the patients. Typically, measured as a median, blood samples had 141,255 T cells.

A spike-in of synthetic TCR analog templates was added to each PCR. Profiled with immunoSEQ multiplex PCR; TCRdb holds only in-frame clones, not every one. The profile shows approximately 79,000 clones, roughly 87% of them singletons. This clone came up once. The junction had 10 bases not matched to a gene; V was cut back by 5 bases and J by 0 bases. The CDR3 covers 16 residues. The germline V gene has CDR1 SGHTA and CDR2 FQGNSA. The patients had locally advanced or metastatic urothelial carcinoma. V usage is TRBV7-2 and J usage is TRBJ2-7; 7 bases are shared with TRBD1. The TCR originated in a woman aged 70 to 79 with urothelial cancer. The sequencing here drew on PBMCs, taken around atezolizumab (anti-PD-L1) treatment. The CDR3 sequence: CASSEQPTGASYEQYF. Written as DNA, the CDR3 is TGTGCCAGCAGCGAACAGCCTACAGGGGCCTCCTACGAGCAGTACTTC.